These 19 T cell receptor beta chains were all obtained from the same sample, sequenced in a study of blood T cell repertoires in COVID-19. The protocol was immunoSEQ multiplex PCR, while the TCRdb copy is restricted to in-frame clones and leaves out a portion. The table lists roughly 190,000 clones, roughly 83% of them singletons. Sequencing was performed on PBMCs or T cells enriched from blood (not recorded which). The source of these receptors is a woman aged 30 to 39 who had recovered from COVID-19.

This chain links TRBV2 with TRBJ2-7, with D tentatively TRBD1 (6 bases). The V end lost 10 bases, the J end lost 2 bases, and 12 bases lay between the germline ends. The CDR3 is 12 amino acids. Per germline, CDR1 SNHLY and CDR2 FYNNEI. The CDR3 loop reads CATGRDTYEQYF. CDR3 sequence (DNA): TGTGCCACAGGACGGGACACCTACGAGCAGTACTTC.

The count of this clone is one. The gene calls are TRBV13 and TRBJ2-2, with TRBD2 matching 10 bases. Trimming removed 8 bases from V and 1 base from J; junction bases left unmatched: 4. The CDR3 is made up of 15 amino acids. Germline CDR1 and CDR2: PRHDT and FYEKMQ (reference sequence). CDR3 loop: CASLQRGGNTGELFF. CDR3 coding DNA: TGTGCCAGCCTCCAGCGGGGGGGGAACACCGGGGAGCTGTTTTTT.

The V call is TRBV6-5, the J call TRBJ1-6, with no clear D. V was shortened by 6 bases and J by 8 bases, with 11 bases between the two germline ends. Germline CDR1 and CDR2: MNHEY and SVGAGI. This CDR3 has 13 residues. Here the CDR3 DNA reads TGTGCCAGCAGCTCAGAGGTATATTCACCCCTCCACTTT. As protein: CASSSEVYSPLHF.

CDR3: CASSLYLGSGEQYV. The CDR3 region has the DNA TGTGCCAGCAGTTTATATCTGGGTAGCGGCGAGCAGTACGTC. The chain joins TRBV28 to TRBJ2-7; D is perhaps TRBD2 (6 bases). Between the trimmed V and J ends, which lost 1 base and 6 bases, there was a span of 13 bases. CDR1 is MDHEN, CDR2 SYDVKM, per germline. CDR3 length equals 14 residues.

The gene calls are TRBV27 and TRBJ1-1; the D gene is possibly TRBD1 (5 bases). The germline gives CDR1 MNHEY, CDR2 SMNVEV (reference sequence). V lost 3 bases and J 7 bases, leaving 15 bases between the germline ends. The length of the CDR3 is 14 residues. In nucleotides, the CDR3 is TGTGCCAGCAGTTTTCAGGGTGTGCGGAATGAAGCTTTCTTT. Its protein product is CASSFQGVRNEAFF.

As DNA, the CDR3 is TGTGCCAGTAGTATACAGGGCTACTATGGCTACACCTTC. Translating gives CASSIQGYYGYTF. The chain joins TRBV19 to TRBJ1-2; weak D call: TRBD1 (5 bases). V lost 2 bases, J lost 3 bases, and 7 bases lay in between. The CDR3 contains 13 residues. Germline V gene data show CDR1 as LNHDA and CDR2 as SQIVND (reference sequence).

J is TRBJ1-2 and V is TRBV12-3 or TRBV12-4; unclear D gene. Trimming left V 7 bases short and J 8 bases short, with 11 bases between. This CDR3 region has 11 residues. Written as DNA, the CDR3 is TGTGCCAGCACCTCGTTTAGCGGCTACACCTTC. Translated: CASTSFSGYTF.

This chain uses TRBV19 with TRBJ1-2; TRBD1 is a possible D gene (6 bases). V was clipped by 3 bases and J by 3 bases, with 14 bases between them. The CDR3 sequence is 15 residues long. CDR1 and CDR2 from the germline V gene are LNHDA and SQIVND (reference sequence). The CDR3 spells CASSIVNRDDYGYTF. CDR3 DNA: TGTGCCAGTAGTATTGTAAACAGGGACGACTATGGCTACACCTTC. Based on the CDR3 plus reference TRBV19 and TRBJ1-2, the full variable domain is DGGITQSPKYLFRKEGQNVTLSCEQNLNHDAMYWYRQDPGQGLRLIYYSQIVNDFQKGDIAEGYSVSREKKESFPLTVTSAQKNPTAFYLCASSIVNRDDYGYTFGSGTRLTVV.

The rearrangement joins TRBV11-2 to TRBJ2-3; possibly TRBD1 for D (5 bases). The CDR3 sequence is 15 residues long. Germline-derived CDR1 and CDR2 are SGHAT and FQNNGV. The V and J ends lost 0 bases and 3 bases respectively, with 10 bases between them. CDR3 bases: TGTGCCAGCAGCTTAGATAGAAGGGGAACAGATACGCAGTATTTT. Its protein product is CASSLDRRGTDTQYF.

This clone was counted many times. V is TRBV19 and J is TRBJ1-1; D ambiguous. The germline V and J ends were trimmed by 3 bases and 11 bases, with 10 bases remaining between them. The CDR3 is 11 amino acids. Germline V gene lookup returns CDR1 LNHDA and CDR2 SQIVND (reference sequence). The CDR3 spells CASSIQSEAFF. CDR3 sequence (DNA): TGTGCCAGTAGTATTCAAAGTGAGGCTTTCTTT.

This clone turned up a few times. The chain has TRBV2 and TRBJ2-7; 9 bases line up with TRBD2. The CDR3 has 15 residues. With 7 bases clipped from V and 3 bases from J, the junction kept 10 bases outside the gene matches. Germline CDR1 SNHLY, CDR2 FYNNEI. CDR3 DNA: TGTGCCAGCATTAACCCTTTAGCGGGAGACTACGAGCAGTACTTC. This sequence encodes CASINPLAGDYEQYF.

The CDR3 reads CASSPGTSGGYEQFF. In DNA, the CDR3 is TGTGCCAGCAGCCCTGGGACTAGCGGGGGGTATGAGCAGTTCTTC. The V gene is TRBV13, the J gene TRBJ2-1; 15 nucleotides align to TRBD2. After removal of 5 bases from V and 8 bases from J, the junction contained 4 bases not matched to a gene. Germline V lookup: CDR1 PRHDT, CDR2 FYEKMQ (reference sequence). The CDR3 is made up of 15 amino acids.

The genes are TRBV28 and TRBJ1-2; D perhaps matches TRBD1 (5 bases). Deletions cut 5 bases from V and 5 bases from J, with 12 bases between. In germline, CDR1 is MDHEN, CDR2 SYDVKM. CDR3 length equals 13 residues. The CDR3 nucleotides read TGTGCCAGCAGTGGGGCCCCTAGGTATGGCTACACCTTC. Protein: CASSGAPRYGYTF.

The chain employs TRBV7-8 and TRBJ2-7, with D perhaps matching TRBD2 (6 bases). The germline V gene encodes CDR1 SGHVS and CDR2 FQNEAQ. CDR3 length equals 13 residues. The ends were cut back, 5 bases at V and 3 bases at J, with 11 bases in the middle. The CDR3 nucleotides are TGTGCCAGCAGCCGACTAGTTGTCTACGAGCAGTACGTC. This codes for CASSRLVVYEQYV.

The chain recombines TRBV4-2 with TRBJ2-5, with D uncertain. The CDR3 runs to 19 residues. Trimming shortened V by 0 bases and J by 5 bases, and 25 bases separated the two germline ends. The V gene's germline CDR1 is LGHNA and CDR2 YNFKEQ. The CDR3 nucleotides are TGTGCCAGCAGCCAAGATCTTACAGCACCTGAACGTTCTTGGGAGACCCAGTACTTC. It specifies CASSQDLTAPERSWETQYF.

The chain has TRBV6-5 and TRBJ2-2; a possible D gene is TRBD1 (6 bases). Trimming removed 2 bases at V and 4 bases at J, with 11 bases between. The germline V gene has CDR1 MNHEY and CDR2 SVGAGI. There are 15 residues in the CDR3. The CDR3 DNA is TGTGCCAGCAGTTACCACACAGGGCCCACCGGGGAGCTGTTTTTT. Translated, it gives CASSYHTGPTGELFF.

A note on this clone: The sample contains more than one DNA sequence encoding this CDR3. This chain uses TRBV28 with TRBJ2-7, with 7 bases fitting TRBD2. J lost 0 bases, V lost 6 bases, and 2 bases had no gene match. This CDR3 has 13 residues. The germline gives CDR1 MDHEN, CDR2 SYDVKM. CDR3 residues: CASSRGSSYEQYF. The DNA for the CDR3 is TGTGCCAGCAGCCGCGGGAGCTCCTACGAGCAGTACTTC.

The rearrangement uses TRBV2 and TRBJ2-2, with TRBD1 identical over 7 bases. Germline-derived CDR1 and CDR2 are SNHLY and FYNNEI. Trimming took 7 bases from V and 3 from J; bases not matched to a gene: 11. The length of the CDR3 is 16 residues. For the CDR3, the DNA is TGTGCCAGCACCGCCCAAGGGGGCCCATACACCGGGGAGCTGTTTTTT. This translates into CASTAQGGPYTGELFF.

This chain uses TRBV6-5 with TRBJ1-1; D uncertain. V was shortened by 2 bases and J by 4 bases, with 8 bases between the two germline ends. Germline CDR1 reads MNHEY; CDR2 reads SVGAGI. The CDR3 is made up of 13 amino acids. The CDR3 region has the DNA TGTGCCAGCAGTTACGAGAGTACCACTGAAGCTTTCTTT. This codes for CASSYESTTEAFF.